Listed here are 27 T cell receptor beta chains from one sample, sequenced in a study of shared clonotypes between healthy human individuals. The data were produced by immunoSEQ multiplex PCR, yet TCRdb's version contains in-frame clones alone and is incomplete. The sample consists of around 2.1 million clones, around 93% of them appearing once. Naive CD8 cells lacked CD45RO, underwent positive selection for CCR7 and left out terminally differentiated effector memory CD45RA+ cells. The material sequenced was naive CD8+ T cells from PBMCs. Receptors were obtained from a man aged 18 to 35 in good health. Some clones in this sample may be carry-over from other donors' samples.

This clone has only a few counts. The V gene is TRBV21-1, the J gene TRBJ1-5. TRBV21-1 counts as a pseudogene. The CDR3 covers 12 residues. CDR3 sequence reads: CASSNKTGPQHF. The CDR3 DNA follows: TGTGCCAGCAGCAATAAAACGGGGCCCCAGCATTTT.

The chain links TRBV27 to TRBJ1-4, with D unresolved. Looked up from germline, CDR1 is MNHEY and CDR2 is SMNVEV (reference sequence). This CDR3 is 14 amino acids long. Trimming stripped 3 bases from V and 5 bases from J, with 10 bases between. CDR3 DNA: TGTGCCAGCAGTTTTTTGATGGGAAATGAAAAACTGTTTTTT. Protein: CASSFLMGNEKLFF. Using reference TRBV27 and TRBJ1-4 for the parts outside the CDR3, the full variable domain is EAQVTQNPRYLITVTGKKLTVTCSQNMNHEYMSWYRQDPGLGLRQIYYSMNVEVTDKGDVPEGYKVSRKEKRNFPLILESPSPNQTSLYFCASSFLMGNEKLFFGSGTQLSVL.

The chain couples TRBV9 to TRBJ2-6; no clear D. The germline gives CDR1 SGDLS, CDR2 YYNGEE. This CDR3 spans 16 amino acids. With 4 bases removed from V and 4 bases from J, the gap between germline ends came to 15 bases. DNA for the CDR3: TGTGCCAGCAGCCCGACTTTCCGGAAGGGGGCCAACGTCCTGACTTTC. Protein sequence: CASSPTFRKGANVLTF.

J is TRBJ2-1 and V is TRBV6-4; 7 bases align to TRBD1. The CDR3 runs to 14 residues. Unmatched junction bases numbered 2, after V lost 2 bases and J lost 4 bases. In germline, CDR1 is MRHNA, CDR2 SNTAGT. DNA of the CDR3: TGTGCCAGCAGTGACACGGGACAGTACAATGAGCAGTTCTTC. This sequence encodes CASSDTGQYNEQFF.

The chain couples TRBV18 to TRBJ2-7, with a weak D call TRBD2 (5 bases). Between the trimmed V and J ends, which lost 3 bases and 4 bases, there was a span of 19 bases. The CDR3 contains 16 residues. CDR1 KGHSH and CDR2 LQKENI come from the germline V gene. The CDR3 reads CASSPKYEGVLYEQYF. The CDR3 region has the DNA TGTGCCAGCTCACCTAAGTACGAGGGAGTCCTATACGAGCAGTACTTC.

On this clone itself: Other DNA sequences within the sample encode an identical CDR3. The chain has TRBV7-6 and TRBJ2-7; 9 bases match TRBD2. The trim removed 5 bases at V and 3 bases at J, leaving 5 bases unmatched. The CDR3 totals 14 residues. From germline, CDR1 is SGHVS and CDR2 FNYEAQ. The CDR3 is CASSPGSGSYEQYF. In DNA, the CDR3 is TGTGCCAGCAGCCCTGGTAGCGGGAGCTACGAGCAGTACTTC.

The CDR3 DNA is TGTGCCAGCCCTGCTAGCGGGAAGCCAGATACGCAGTATTTT. Its translation: CASPASGKPDTQYF. The chain has TRBV2 and TRBJ2-3; 9 bases line up with TRBD2. This CDR3 comprises 14 residues. V dropped 8 bases and J dropped 4; count of bases not matched to a gene: 7. Germline V CDR1 and CDR2: SNHLY, FYNNEI.

The chain combines TRBV27 with TRBJ2-3; the match to TRBD2 covers 11 bases. Germline V lookup: CDR1 MNHEY, CDR2 SMNVEV (reference sequence). The ends lost 5 bases at V and 2 bases at J; junction bases unmatched: 6. The CDR3 is 16 amino acids. The CDR3 DNA is TGTGCCAGCAGTCCTATAGCGGGAGGGTCCACAGATACGCAGTATTTT. Protein product: CASSPIAGGSTDTQYF.

On this clone: Additional DNA sequences in this sample encode the identical CDR3. The chain is built from TRBV18 and TRBJ2-1; D gene unclear. V dropped 2 bases and J dropped 3 bases, with 2 bases sitting between them. The CDR3 is made up of 12 amino acids. Germline CDR1 KGHSH, CDR2 LQKENI. CDR3 sequence: CASSPDYNEQFF. The CDR3 coding sequence is TGTGCCAGCTCACCAGACTACAATGAGCAGTTCTTC.

The chain uses TRBV19 and TRBJ2-7; D is perhaps TRBD1 or TRBD2 (5 bases each). The V gene's germline CDR1 is LNHDA and CDR2 SQIVND (reference sequence). This CDR3 region has 14 residues. V lost 4 bases and J 3 bases, leaving 13 bases between the germline ends. CDR3 bases: TGTGCCAGTAGTAAATGGGGGACGGGCTACGAGCAGTACTTC. Protein sequence: CASSKWGTGYEQYF.

The gene calls are TRBV7-9 and TRBJ1-2; 9 nucleotides agree with TRBD1. The germline V gene has CDR1 SEHNR and CDR2 FQNEAQ (reference sequence). V dropped 2 bases and J dropped 6; count of bases not matched to a gene: 7. The CDR3 is 15 amino acids. This CDR3 reads CASSLPWTGVDGYTF. In DNA form, the CDR3 reads TGTGCCAGCAGCTTACCGTGGACAGGGGTTGATGGCTACACCTTC.

The gene calls are TRBV29-1 and TRBJ2-2; 8 nucleotides align to TRBD1. The CDR3 loop spans 14 amino acids. V lost 3 bases, J lost 5 bases, and 5 bases stayed unmatched. CDR1 is SQVTM, CDR2 ANQGSEA, per germline. The CDR3 protein is CSVDPGGKTGELFF. CDR3 sequence (DNA): TGCAGCGTTGACCCAGGGGGCAAGACCGGGGAGCTGTTTTTT.

CDR3 nucleotide sequence: TGTGCCAGCAGCTTCGAGAGGGGACTAGCGGGGATCTACGAGCAGTACTTC. It specifies CASSFERGLAGIYEQYF. This chain uses TRBV7-9 with TRBJ2-7; the match to TRBD2 covers 13 bases. Germline CDR1 reads SEHNR; CDR2 reads FQNEAQ (reference sequence). Trimming removed 3 bases from V and 3 bases from J; junction bases left unmatched: 8. The CDR3 spans 17 residues.

V is TRBV27 and J is TRBJ1-3, with TRBD1 as a possible D gene (6 bases). With 5 bases removed from V and 6 bases from J, the gap between germline ends came to 17 bases. Germline lookup yields CDR1 MNHEY and CDR2 SMNVEV (reference sequence). The CDR3 runs to 15 residues. The CDR3: CASSPWTAPPNTIYF. CDR3 DNA: TGTGCCAGCAGTCCCTGGACAGCACCTCCAAACACCATATATTTT.

About this clone itself: Other DNA sequences in this sample translate to the same CDR3. The rearrangement links TRBV9 to TRBJ2-4; no reliable D call. Germline lookup yields CDR1 SGDLS and CDR2 YYNGEE. The germline V and J ends were trimmed by 0 bases and 2 bases, with 9 bases remaining between them. The CDR3 contains 15 residues. CDR3 protein: CASSVGGGSKNIQYF. As DNA, the CDR3 is TGTGCCAGCAGCGTAGGAGGTGGCTCCAAAAACATTCAGTACTTC.

This chain connects TRBV28 to TRBJ2-5, with a weak D call TRBD1 (6 bases). Germline loops: CDR1 MDHEN, CDR2 SYDVKM. V was clipped by 8 bases and J by 6 bases, with 16 bases between them. This CDR3 is built from 13 residues. The CDR3 loop reads CASQGPPAQTQYF. CDR3 sequence (DNA): TGTGCCAGCCAGGGGCCTCCCGCGCAGACCCAGTACTTC.

The chain uses TRBV10-3 and TRBJ2-3, with a weak D call TRBD2 (7 bases). V lost 6 bases to trimming and J lost 2 bases, with 15 bases between them. CDR3 length: 15 amino acids. In germline, CDR1 is ENHRY, CDR2 SYGVKD. Here the CDR3 reads CAIRKGGDLTDTQYF. CDR3 bases: TGTGCCATCAGGAAAGGGGGGGACCTCACAGATACGCAGTATTTT.

This chain joins TRBV7-2 and TRBJ2-2; 13 nucleotides align to TRBD2. CDR3 size: 17 residues. Germline V lookup: CDR1 SGHTA, CDR2 FQGNSA. J lost 4 bases, V lost 4 bases, and 6 bases had no gene match. The CDR3 sequence is CASSSHRTSGSTGELFF. The CDR3 bases are TGTGCCAGCAGCTCACACAGGACTAGCGGGAGCACCGGGGAGCTGTTTTTT.

The rearrangement uses TRBV6-5 and TRBJ2-7, with D perhaps matching TRBD2 (5 bases). With 5 bases removed from V and 4 bases from J, the gap between germline ends came to 12 bases. This CDR3 is 13 amino acids long. Germline CDR1 MNHEY, CDR2 SVGAGI. CDR3 sequence (DNA): TGTGCCAGCAGTCCCCAGAGGGCGTACGAGCAGTACTTC. This sequence encodes CASSPQRAYEQYF.

The rearrangement links TRBV30 to TRBJ2-2, with 7 bases aligning to TRBD2. From germline, CDR1 is GTSNPN and CDR2 SVGIG (reference sequence). The CDR3 is 19 amino acids. Trimming cost V 1 base and J 1 base; bases outside gene matches: 15. DNA for the CDR3: TGTGCCTGGAGTGCCCCCCGGCTAGCGGAAGCAATGAACACCGGGGAGCTGTTTTTT. Translated: CAWSAPRLAEAMNTGELFF.

V usage is TRBV27 and J usage is TRBJ1-2; tentative D call: TRBD1 (6 bases). The CDR3 covers 14 residues. CDR1 is MNHEY, CDR2 SMNVEV, per germline (reference sequence). The V end was cut by 2 bases, the J end by 6 bases, with 13 bases between. CDR3 sequence (DNA): TGTGCCAGCAGTTTACACCCAGGGGCAAATGGCTACACCTTC. Residues: CASSLHPGANGYTF.

This chain joins TRBV11-2 and TRBJ2-7; weak D call: TRBD1 (6 bases). The CDR3 has 15 residues. Trimming removed 1 base from V and 3 bases from J, with 13 bases in between. Germline CDR1 SGHAT, CDR2 FQNNGV. The CDR3: CASSLARGHFYEQYF. The CDR3 nucleotides are TGTGCCAGCAGCTTAGCTAGGGGACATTTCTACGAGCAGTACTTC.

The CDR3 loop is CASSAGVRTEAFF. As DNA, the CDR3 is TGTGCCAGCAGCGCAGGGGTAAGGACTGAAGCTTTCTTT. This chain connects TRBV7-9 to TRBJ1-1; tentative D call: TRBD1 (6 bases). Per germline, CDR1 SEHNR and CDR2 FQNEAQ (reference sequence). This CDR3 is built from 13 residues. Between the trimmed V and J ends, which lost 5 bases and 5 bases, there was a span of 12 bases.

The rearrangement uses TRBV4-2 and TRBJ2-5; D may be TRBD2 (6 bases). The CDR3 loop spans 19 amino acids. Germline loops: CDR1 LGHNA, CDR2 YNFKEQ. The V and J ends lost 1 base and 2 bases respectively, with 23 bases between them. CDR3 DNA sequence: TGTGCCAGCAGCCAAGTCGTGGTAGCGGAGGGCCCAACTCAAGAGACCCAGTACTTC. It encodes CASSQVVVAEGPTQETQYF.

V gene TRBV21-1 combines with J gene TRBJ2-5; the table's TRBD2 call for D was not verified on the DNA. TRBV21-1 is assigned pseudogene status. The CDR3 loop spans 16 amino acids. This chain's CDR3 is CASSKLRGTKQETQYF. For the CDR3, the DNA is TGTGCCAGCAGCAAACTTCGGGGAACCAAGCAAGAGACCCAGTACTTC.

The V gene is TRBV7-6, the J gene TRBJ2-2, with 9 bases identical to TRBD1. The CDR3 contains 15 residues. Germline V gene data show CDR1 as SGHVS and CDR2 as FNYEAQ. The CDR3 region is CATTGGSTNTGELFF. DNA of the CDR3: TGTGCAACCACAGGGGGCAGCACGAACACCGGGGAGCTGTTTTTT.

The chain couples TRBV28 to TRBJ2-2; 10 nucleotides agree with TRBD1. Germline-derived CDR1 and CDR2 are MDHEN and SYDVKM. Trimming took 4 bases from V and 6 from J; bases not matched to a gene: 5. The CDR3 totals 15 residues. CDR3 DNA: TGTGCCAGCAGTTCGACAGGGGGCTTGGCCGGGGAGCTGTTTTTT. As protein: CASSSTGGLAGELFF.